This is a list of T cell receptor beta chains from one sample in a study of blood T cell repertoires in COVID-19. This table comes from immunoSEQ multiplex PCR, and its TCRdb copy is limited to in-frame clones, with some not included. The table has over 55,000 clones, around 82% seen once. Sequenced: peripheral blood. The receptor source for this set is a man of 80 years or more with COVID-19, enrolled during active disease. CDR3s include the opening cysteine and the closing phenylalanine or tryptophan. The D gene is left open where the match is weak. Rows give clone size only sometimes, using once, few, many, or a class for an expanded clone.

>TRBJ1-2|TRBV10-3|TRBD1|.
CAITGTANYGYTF
TGTGCCATCACCGGGACAGCTAACTATGGCTACACCTTC
>TRBJ1-2|TRBV29-1|TRBD1|.
CSVEGQGAWGYTF
TGCAGCGTTGAGGGACAGGGGGCGTGGGGCTACACCTTC
>TRBJ1-4|TRBV3-1/TRBV3-2|.|.
CASSPRRAGNEKLFF
TGTGCCAGCAGTCCAAGACGTGCAGGGAATGAAAAACTGTTTTTT
>TRBJ2-1|TRBV30|TRBD2|.
CAWSVLLAGRDEQFF
TGTGCCTGGAGTGTTCTCCTAGCGGGACGGGATGAGCAGTTCTTC
>TRBJ1-2|TRBV7-8|TRBD1|.
CASSYGTGYGYTF
TGTGCCAGCAGCTATGGGACAGGGTATGGCTACACCTTC
>TRBJ1-1|TRBV27|TRBD1|few
CASSLGQGWEAFF
TGTGCCAGCAGTTTAGGACAGGGCTGGGAAGCTTTCTTT
>TRBJ2-7|TRBV9|TRBD2|.
CASSVVGTSSYEQYF
TGTGCCAGCAGCGTAGTTGGGACTAGCTCCTACGAGCAGTACTTC
>TRBJ1-3|TRBV3-1/TRBV3-2|TRBD1|.
CASSQGQGGNTIYF
TGTGCCAGCAGCCAAGGACAGGGGGGAAACACCATATATTTT
>TRBJ1-2|TRBV29-1|.|.
CSVREGRDGYTF
TGCAGCGTGCGAGAGGGGAGGGATGGCTACACCTTC
>TRBJ2-1|TRBV6-2/TRBV6-3|.|.
CASSYGVDPNEQFF
TGTGCCAGCAGTTACGGAGTAGACCCCAATGAGCAGTTCTTC
>TRBJ2-1|TRBV5-4|.|.
CASLKQGPIAYNEQFF
TGTGCCAGCCTAAAGCAGGGCCCCATCGCCTACAATGAGCAGTTCTTC
>TRBJ1-1|TRBV15|TRBD1|.
CATSRGPLDRGMNTEAFF
TGTGCCACCAGCAGAGGACCCTTAGACAGGGGCATGAACACTGAAGCTTTCTTT
>TRBJ1-1|TRBV4-3|.|once
CASSHERLRGAFF
TGCGCCAGCAGCCACGAGAGGTTACGTGGCGCTTTCTTT
>TRBJ2-1|TRBV3-1/TRBV3-2|TRBD1|.
CASSRGVPGQGSYNEQFF
TGTGCCAGCAGCCGGGGGGTACCGGGACAGGGCTCCTACAATGAGCAGTTCTTC
>TRBJ1-5|TRBV3-1/TRBV3-2|TRBD1|.
CASSDRAPLPGTGANSNQPQHF
TGTGCCAGCAGCGACCGGGCCCCCTTACCCGGGACAGGGGCCAATAGCAATCAGCCCCAGCATTTT
>TRBJ2-5|TRBV2|.|.
CASFEGGPVGTQYF
TGTGCCAGCTTTGAAGGGGGGCCCGTGGGGACCCAGTACTTC
>TRBJ2-3|TRBV27|.|once
CATFSSLDTQYF
TGTGCCACCTTCTCCTCCCTAGATACGCAGTATTTT
>TRBJ1-2|TRBV10-3|TRBD1|once
CAISGDRDVYGYTF
TGTGCCATCAGTGGGGACAGGGATGTCTATGGCTACACCTTC
>TRBJ2-7|TRBV27|TRBD2|.
CASRAGGLGSYEQYF
TGTGCCAGCAGAGCGGGGGGGCTAGGCTCCTACGAGCAGTACTTC
>TRBJ2-3|TRBV9|.|.
CASSVTPGSEDTQYF
TGTGCCAGCAGCGTAACTCCGGGATCCGAGGATACGCAGTATTTT
>TRBJ2-1|TRBV10-1|TRBD2|.
CASSAPGGSSYNEQFF
TGCGCCAGCAGCGCCCCCGGGGGGAGCTCCTACAATGAGCAGTTCTTC
>TRBJ2-3|TRBV5-6|.|.
CASSFDGFTDTQYF
TGTGCCAGCAGCTTCGACGGGTTCACAGATACGCAGTATTTT
>TRBJ1-3|TRBV27|.|.
CASSPMGGNTIYF
TGTGCCAGCAGTCCCATGGGCGGAAACACCATATATTTT
>TRBJ2-7|TRBV19|.|.
CASSISGTGSYEQYF
TGTGCCAGTAGTATATCAGGGACTGGCTCCTACGAGCAGTACTTC
>TRBJ1-2|TRBV3-1/TRBV3-2|.|.
CASSQRGGGGYTF
TGTGCCAGCAGCCAGCGCGGGGGGGGTGGCTACACCTTC
>TRBJ1-3|TRBV9|.|.
CASSPVEGRGNTIYF
TGTGCCAGCTCCCCCGTGGAGGGCAGAGGAAACACCATATATTTT
>TRBJ1-1|TRBV5-4|.|.
CASSEKGGHTEAFF
TGTGCCAGCAGCGAGAAGGGGGGGCACACTGAAGCTTTCTTT
>TRBJ2-5|TRBV18|TRBD2|.
CASSPPETSGIAETQYF
TGTGCCAGCTCACCACCCGAAACTAGCGGGATTGCGGAGACCCAGTACTTC
>TRBJ1-5|TRBV3-1/TRBV3-2|.|once
CASSQAGTTGNQPQHF
TGTGCCAGCAGCCAAGCAGGGACTACTGGCAATCAGCCCCAGCATTTT
>TRBJ2-3|TRBV9|.|.
CASSVAGKDTQYF
TGTGCCAGCAGCGTAGCGGGGAAAGATACGCAGTATTTT
>TRBJ2-5|TRBV7-3|.|.
CASSSTRRGRETQYF
TGTGCCAGCAGTTCGACTAGACGGGGTCGAGAGACCCAGTACTTC
>TRBJ1-1|TRBV12-5|.|.
CASGSQQGNTEAFF
TGTGCTAGTGGTTCTCAACAGGGGAACACTGAAGCTTTCTTT
>TRBJ2-7|TRBV12-3/TRBV12-4|.|.
CASSRVGYEQYF
TGTGCCAGCAGCCGGGTCGGCTACGAGCAGTACTTC
>TRBJ2-1|TRBV27|TRBD2|.
CASSLQSGSSINEQFF
TGTGCCAGCAGTTTACAGAGCGGGAGTTCAATCAATGAGCAGTTCTTC
>TRBJ2-2|TRBV2|.|.
CASSPRETGELFF
TGTGCCAGCAGTCCCCGAGAGACCGGGGAGCTGTTTTTT
>TRBJ1-2|TRBV9|TRBD1|.
CARYIRRTGKGKAQEYGYTF
TGTGCCAGATACATACGACGGACAGGGAAGGGGAAGGCGCAGGAATATGGCTACACCTTC
>TRBJ2-3|TRBV7-8|.|once
CASSEGVDTQYF
TGTGCCAGCAGCGAGGGGGTTGATACGCAGTATTTT
>TRBJ1-5|TRBV6-4|.|.
CASSGSGRPPTFSNQPQHF
TGTGCCAGCAGTGGATCTGGGAGGCCGCCAACATTTAGCAATCAGCCCCAGCATTTT
>TRBJ2-3|TRBV7-8|TRBD2|.
CASSLVGLAGGIGTQYF
TGTGCCAGCAGCTTAGTGGGACTAGCGGGGGGAATAGGTACGCAGTATTTT
>TRBJ1-1|TRBV10-3|.|once
CAISERVANTEAFF
TGTGCCATCAGTGAACGGGTCGCGAACACTGAAGCTTTCTTT
>TRBJ1-1|TRBV4-3|.|.
CASSQEARGYTEAFF
TGCGCCAGCAGCCAAGAGGCCAGGGGATACACTGAAGCTTTCTTT
>TRBJ1-1|TRBV3-1/TRBV3-2|TRBD1|few
CASSLGRTGVLNTEAFF
TGTGCCAGCAGCCTGGGACGGACAGGAGTACTGAACACTGAAGCTTTCTTT
>TRBJ2-1|TRBV6-1|.|few
CASNLGAYNEQFF
TGTGCCAGCAACCTAGGAGCCTACAATGAGCAGTTCTTC